The 32 T cell receptor beta chains below were found in one sample sequenced in a study of blood T cell repertoires in COVID-19. Clones were sequenced by immunoSEQ multiplex PCR, and TCRdb holds only the in-frame ones, with some missing. Among about 83,000 clones listed, about 82% were seen once. The sample was peripheral blood. These receptors all come from a woman aged 80 or over in a cohort sampled during active or convalescent COVID-19.

The chain combines TRBV24-1 with TRBJ2-3; D may be TRBD1 (6 bases). V was trimmed by 3 bases and J by 2 bases, leaving 17 bases between them. The CDR3 has 17 amino acids. Germline V gene lookup returns CDR1 KGHDR and CDR2 SFDVKD. The CDR3 DNA reads TGTGCCACCAGTGATGGATCAGGCAGGGGTTACACAGATACGCAGTATTTT. Residues: CATSDGSGRGYTDTQYF.

The chain employs TRBV10-3 and TRBJ1-2; 7 bases fit TRBD1. This CDR3 spans 15 amino acids. The germline V gene has CDR1 ENHRY and CDR2 SYGVKD. V dropped 4 bases and J dropped 4; count of bases not matched to a gene: 9. CDR3 in amino acids: CAISGPGTAGYGYTF. The CDR3, as DNA: TGTGCCATCAGTGGTCCCGGGACAGCCGGCTATGGCTACACCTTC.

The V call is TRBV5-4, the J call TRBJ2-5; possibly TRBD2 for D (5 bases). V shed 4 bases and J shed 1 base, with 14 bases lying between them. The germline V gene encodes CDR1 SGHNT and CDR2 YYREEE (reference sequence). This CDR3 has 15 amino acids. CDR3 in amino acids: CASSQAEGAQETQYF. CDR3 nucleotide sequence: TGTGCCAGCAGCCAGGCTGAGGGTGCCCAAGAGACCCAGTACTTC.

For this clone: The junction shows a germline mismatch at one end, possibly a read error. V and J are TRBV3-1 (or the pseudogene TRBV3-2) and TRBJ1-1, with D maybe TRBD1 (5 bases). Germline CDR1 LGHDT, CDR2 YNNKEL (reference sequence). The CDR3 is 13 residues long. CDR3 nucleotides: TGTGCCAGCAGTCAAGGGGCGAACACTGAAGCTTTCTTT. Protein product: CASSQGANTEAFF.

The chain joins TRBV9 to TRBJ1-2, with D possibly being TRBD1 (5 bases). This CDR3 has 13 amino acids. V lost 2 bases and J 4 bases, leaving 9 bases between the germline ends. Germline loops: CDR1 SGDLS, CDR2 YYNGEE. For the CDR3, the DNA is TGTGCCAGCAGCGTCGAGGGACTCTATGGCTACACCTTC. Its translation: CASSVEGLYGYTF.

This clone appeared a single time. The gene calls are TRBV6-1 and TRBJ2-3; D gene unclear. Germline V gene data show CDR1 as MNHNS and CDR2 as SASEGT. Trimming stripped 0 bases from V and 4 bases from J, with 14 bases between. This CDR3 is built from 16 residues. CDR3 region: CASSEAATVMADTQYF. CDR3 nucleotides: TGTGCCAGCAGTGAAGCAGCGACCGTCATGGCAGATACGCAGTATTTT.

The rearrangement joins TRBV19 to TRBJ1-4; tentatively, D is TRBD1 (5 bases). CDR1 and CDR2 (germline): LNHDA, SQIVND (reference sequence). This CDR3 is built from 15 residues. With 6 bases removed from V and 7 bases from J, the gap between germline ends came to 18 bases. The CDR3 region has the DNA TGTGCCAGTAGAAGAAGTAAGGGGATTGGTGAAAAACTGTTTTTT. It yields the protein CASRRSKGIGEKLFF.

The rearrangement joins TRBV18 to TRBJ2-3, with 13 bases aligning to TRBD2. The germline V gene has CDR1 KGHSH and CDR2 LQKENI. Losses at the gene ends were 3 bases for V and 6 bases for J; bases not matched to a gene: 6. This CDR3 has 16 residues. The CDR3 region has the DNA TGTGCCAGCTCACCTTTTCAACTAGCGGGAGGGGATACGCAGTATTTT. Translating it yields CASSPFQLAGGDTQYF.

The V call is TRBV7-2, the J call TRBJ2-1; 8 positions match TRBD2. Trimming removed 1 base from V and 3 bases from J; junction bases left unmatched: 8. Looked up from germline, CDR1 is SGHTA and CDR2 is FQGNSA. The CDR3 totals 17 residues. Here the CDR3 DNA reads TGTGCCAGCAGCTTAGTCGGCGGCGGGAGGAACTACAATGAGCAGTTCTTC. Its translation is CASSLVGGGRNYNEQFF. The full variable domain, in which reference TRBV7-2 and TRBJ2-1 provide the parts outside the CDR3, is GAGVSQSPSNKVTEKGKDVELRCDPISGHTALYWYRQSLGQGLEFLIYFQGNSAPDKSGLPSDRFSAERTGGSVSTLTIQRTQQEDSAVYLCASSLVGGGRNYNEQFFGPGTRLTVL.

The chain uses TRBV3-1 (or the pseudogene TRBV3-2) and TRBJ2-3; TRBD2 might be the D (7 bases). Germline-derived CDR1 and CDR2 are LGHDT and YNNKEL (reference sequence). The CDR3 totals 16 residues. The ends were cut back, 4 bases at V and 6 bases at J, with 20 bases in the middle. CDR3 sequence reads: CASSLGGGGPRDTQYF. CDR3 bases: TGTGCCAGCAGCCTTGGAGGGGGAGGGCCGCGCGATACGCAGTATTTT.

This chain connects TRBV11-2 to TRBJ2-3, with 10 bases that match TRBD2. J was trimmed by 6 bases and V by 1 base; bases with no gene match: 7. The V gene's germline CDR1 is SGHAT and CDR2 FQNNGV. The length of the CDR3 is 16 residues. Written as DNA, the CDR3 is TGTGCCAGCAGCTTAGCATTAGCGGGAGGCTCCGATACGCAGTATTTT. Translation gives CASSLALAGGSDTQYF.

Here the CDR3 DNA reads TGTGCCAGCAGTGCACAGGGGGCGCGGGAGACCCAGTACTTC. Protein: CASSAQGARETQYF. This chain connects TRBV6-1 to TRBJ2-5, with 9 bases aligning to TRBD1. The V gene end was trimmed by 4 bases and the J gene end by 5 bases; junction bases not matched to a gene: 5. There are 14 residues in the CDR3. The germline gives CDR1 MNHNS, CDR2 SASEGT.

For this clone: At one end the junction does not follow the germline gene, possibly because of a read error. The rearrangement joins TRBV7-7 to TRBJ2-5, with 10 bases matching TRBD1. This CDR3 is 15 amino acids long. CDR1 SSHAT and CDR2 FNYEAQ come from the germline V gene (reference sequence). The CDR3 DNA sequence: TGTGCTAGCAGCTTAGGGGGGACAGGGGTGGAGACCCAGTACTTC. This translates into CASSLGGTGVETQYF.

The gene calls are TRBV3-1 (or the pseudogene TRBV3-2) and TRBJ1-2, with D unresolved. This CDR3 has 14 amino acids. Per the germline V gene, CDR1 is LGHDT and CDR2 is YNNKEL (reference sequence). Deletions cut 8 bases from V and 4 bases from J, with 17 bases between. The CDR3 nucleotides read TGTGCCAGCCTTCAAAGCGGGATGGGCTATGGCTACACCTTC. It specifies CASLQSGMGYGYTF.

The chain links TRBV9 to TRBJ1-2; D is possibly TRBD1 (6 bases). The CDR3 sequence is 15 residues long. Germline CDR1 reads SGDLS; CDR2 reads YYNGEE. Trimming shortened V by 0 bases and J by 6 bases, and 15 bases separated the two germline ends. Written as DNA, the CDR3 is TGTGCCAGCAGCGTAGACGGGGGGCGCTTAGATGGCTACACCTTC. It encodes CASSVDGGRLDGYTF.

The gene calls are TRBV24-1 and TRBJ1-2; D unclear. V dropped 5 bases and J dropped 2 bases, with 8 bases sitting between them. The CDR3 runs to 13 residues. Germline assignment: CDR1 KGHDR and CDR2 SFDVKD. The CDR3 nucleotides read TGTGCCACCAGTGGCCCCGGGAACTATGGCTACACCTTC. Translated, it gives CATSGPGNYGYTF.

V is TRBV2 and J is TRBJ1-4; 7 bases are a match to TRBD1. The J segment lost 7 bases and the V segment lost 5 bases, leaving 10 bases of the junction unmatched. The CDR3 totals 15 residues. The V gene's germline CDR1 is SNHLY and CDR2 FYNNEI. CDR3: CASSRAQGEVEKLFF. Written as DNA, the CDR3 is TGTGCCAGCAGTCGGGCCCAGGGGGAAGTTGAAAAACTGTTTTTT.

The chain links TRBV2 to TRBJ1-4, with 9 bases aligning to TRBD1. Trimming at V came to 6 bases and at J to 6 bases, leaving 5 bases not matched to a gene. This CDR3 contains 14 residues. Germline V lookup: CDR1 SNHLY, CDR2 FYNNEI. CDR3 sequence: CASRRDREYEKLFF. For the CDR3, the DNA is TGTGCCAGCAGAAGGGACAGGGAATATGAAAAACTGTTTTTT.

The chain joins TRBV7-3 to TRBJ2-1; D is perhaps TRBD1 (5 bases). V was shortened by 2 bases and J by 7 bases, with 21 bases between the two germline ends. This CDR3 region has 17 residues. Germline V CDR1 and CDR2: SGHTA, FQGTGA. In nucleotides, the CDR3 is TGTGCCAGCAGCTTATCCCGGACAAGGGGCCCACAAAATGAGCAGTTCTTC. Its protein is CASSLSRTRGPQNEQFF.

The chain recombines TRBV5-1 with TRBJ2-3; tentatively, D is TRBD2 (6 bases). Germline loops: CDR1 SGHRS, CDR2 YFSETQ. V shed 4 bases and J shed 0 bases, with 12 bases lying between them. This CDR3 contains 15 residues. In DNA, the CDR3 is TGCGCCAGCAGCCACGGGACTCCGAGCACAGATACGCAGTATTTT. The encoded protein is CASSHGTPSTDTQYF.

This clone has a single count. J is TRBJ2-1 and V is TRBV6-5, with 7 bases identical to TRBD1. J gave up 0 bases and V 2 bases, and 1 base lay outside the gene matches. CDR3 size: 15 residues. The germline gives CDR1 MNHEY, CDR2 SVGAGI. This CDR3 reads CASSYAGGSYNEQFF. In DNA form, the CDR3 reads TGTGCCAGCAGTTACGCAGGGGGCTCCTACAATGAGCAGTTCTTC.

This chain links TRBV29-1 with TRBJ1-1, with a tentative D call TRBD1 (6 bases). The CDR3 contains 13 residues. Germline CDR1 SQVTM, CDR2 ANQGSEA. Trimming removed 7 bases from V and 4 bases from J, with 16 bases in between. The CDR3 sequence is CSAHLRGVTEAFF. DNA for the CDR3: TGCAGCGCCCACCTCAGGGGTGTCACTGAAGCTTTCTTT. The entire variable domain, with the rest obtained from reference TRBV29-1 and TRBJ1-1, is as follows: SAVISQKPSRDICQRGTSLTIQCQVDSQVTMMFWYRQQPGQSLTLIATANQGSEATYESGFVIDKFPISRPNLTFSTLTVSNMSPEDSSIYLCSAHLRGVTEAFFGQGTRLTVV.

CDR3 DNA: TGTGCCATTGGGACAGGCAACTATGGCTACACCTTC. It codes for CAIGTGNYGYTF. J is TRBJ1-2 and V is TRBV28; TRBD1 agrees at 8 bases. V lost 10 bases, J lost 2 bases, and 3 bases stayed unmatched. CDR1 is MDHEN, CDR2 SYDVKM, per germline. The CDR3 extends over 12 amino acids.

In nucleotides, the CDR3 is TGTGCCATCAGTGAGGGTAGTAGGCAGTACGTC. Translation: CAISEGSRQYV. The V gene is TRBV10-3, the J gene TRBJ2-7; D unresolved. V lost 2 bases and J 9 bases, leaving 8 bases between the germline ends. This CDR3 is built from 11 residues. Germline V gene sequence: CDR1 ENHRY, CDR2 SYGVKD.

V gene TRBV20-1 combines with J gene TRBJ2-1; 8 bases map to TRBD2. Germline CDR1 and CDR2: DFQATT and SNEGSKA (reference sequence). Trimming removed 3 bases from V and 5 bases from J; junction bases left unmatched: 6. The length of the CDR3 is 14 residues. The CDR3 DNA is TGCAGTGCTAGTAGCGGGACCATAGACAATGAGCAGTTCTTC. Translating it yields CSASSGTIDNEQFF.

V and J are TRBV9 and TRBJ2-1; no definite D call. The CDR3 loop spans 15 amino acids. In germline, CDR1 is SGDLS, CDR2 YYNGEE. The V end lost 0 bases, the J end lost 4 bases, and 11 bases lay between the germline ends. The CDR3 reads CASSVGNRGYNEQFF. In nucleotides, the CDR3 is TGTGCCAGCAGCGTAGGTAACCGAGGATACAATGAGCAGTTCTTC. The full variable domain, with the rest looked up from reference TRBV9 and TRBJ2-1, is DSGVTQTPKHLITATGQRVTLRCSPRSGDLSVYWYQQSLDQGLQFLIQYYNGEERAKGNILERFSAQQFPDLHSELNLSSLELGDSALYFCASSVGNRGYNEQFFGPGTRLTVL.

J is TRBJ2-5 and V is TRBV3-1 (or the pseudogene TRBV3-2); TRBD1 agrees at 10 bases. CDR3 length equals 14 residues. Germline trimming cut 2 bases from V and 4 bases from J; bases unmatched to any gene: 1. CDR1 is LGHDT, CDR2 YNNKEL, per germline (reference sequence). As DNA, the CDR3 is TGTGCCAGCAGCCAACGGACAGGGGGAGAGACCCAGTACTTC. Translated: CASSQRTGGETQYF.

The V call is TRBV5-5, the J call TRBJ2-7, with D unresolved. V was trimmed by 0 bases and J by 3 bases, leaving 10 bases between them. CDR3 length: 14 amino acids. Per the germline V gene, CDR1 is SGHKS and CDR2 is YYEKEE (reference sequence). CDR3 amino acids: CASSLDPRYYEQYV. CDR3 coding DNA: TGTGCCAGCAGCTTGGACCCCAGGTACTACGAGCAGTACGTC.

V is TRBV3-1 (or the pseudogene TRBV3-2) and J is TRBJ2-3; 12 nucleotides match TRBD2. The CDR3 covers 18 residues. Germline V gene data show CDR1 as LGHDT and CDR2 as YNNKEL (reference sequence). The J segment lost 4 bases and the V segment lost 2 bases, leaving 10 bases of the junction unmatched. The CDR3 DNA is TGTGCCAGCAGCCAATCGGGTAGACTAGCGGGAGTCCCAGATACGCAGTATTTT. Translation: CASSQSGRLAGVPDTQYF.

The chain employs TRBV7-9 and TRBJ1-5; TRBD1 aligns across 7 bases. Germline V gives CDR1 SEHNR, CDR2 FQNEAQ (reference sequence). This CDR3 has 13 residues. V lost 5 bases, J lost 5 bases, and 3 bases stayed unmatched. The CDR3 DNA is TGTGCCAGCAGCCGACAGGGCGATCAGCCCCAGCATTTT. As protein: CASSRQGDQPQHF.

The chain links TRBV7-2 to TRBJ1-1; 7 bases map to TRBD1. The CDR3 extends over 13 amino acids. CDR1 SGHTA and CDR2 FQGNSA come from the germline V gene. The V and J ends lost 5 bases and 8 bases, in that order; junction bases with no gene match: 8. CDR3: CASSLRQGTEAFF. The DNA for the CDR3 is TGTGCCAGCAGCCTTCGACAGGGAACCGAAGCTTTCTTT.

The chain joins TRBV7-6 to TRBJ2-1; 8 bases agree with TRBD2. Germline CDR1 SGHVS, CDR2 FNYEAQ. The CDR3 extends over 15 amino acids. Trimming cost V 5 bases and J 6 bases; bases outside gene matches: 9. The DNA of the CDR3 is TGTGCCAGCAGCCTCCACAGCGGGAGTGTCAATGAGCAGTTCTTC. It codes for CASSLHSGSVNEQFF.